The clone carrying this T cell receptor (beta chain) appeared a few times. Its antigen is currently unknown. Only in-frame clones appear in the TCRdb table, and some are missing; sequencing was by immunoSEQ multiplex PCR. Among approximately 88,000 clones, roughly nine tenths were seen once, and the ten largest hold around 5%. This sample stems from a study of T cell responses to AZD1222 COVID-19 vaccine. Trimming removed 7 bases from V and 4 bases from J; junction bases left unmatched: 7. The CDR3 is 14 residues long. The germline gives CDR1 MDHEN, CDR2 SYDVKM. Findings and limits, study-wide: Recipients of two AZD1222 doses showed rising Spike-specific TCR breadth and depth. The study reported that nearly half of spike-specific TCRs target unmutated variant regions. Possibly, clonal diversity was underestimated; donors were largely white British and included more females. Seropositivity was recorded at baseline in only 6 or 7 AZD1222 recipients.

The input for sequencing was peripheral blood, taken 28 days after the second AZD1222 dose. The rearrangement links TRBV28 to TRBJ2-5, with 9 positions matching TRBD2. The sequence was obtained from an adult who received the AZD1222 COVID-19 vaccine. CDR3 residues: CASIGGGAGETQYF. As DNA, the CDR3 is TGTGCCAGCATCGGCGGGGGGGCCGGAGAGACCCAGTACTTC. Full variable domain (outside the CDR3, taken from reference TRBV28 and TRBJ2-5): DVKVTQSSRYLVKRTGEKVFLECVQDMDHENMFWYRQDPGLGLRLIYFSYDVKMKEKGDIPEGYSVSREKKERFSLILESASTNQTSMYLCASIGGGAGETQYFGPGTRLLVL.